The subject of this entry is one T cell receptor (beta chain). Its target is unknown. With random hexamers, reverse transcription was performed on roughly 0.45 to 1 ug of RNA. In TCRdb, the immunoSEQ multiplex PCR reads were re-called with MiXCR into one record per CDR3 protein. The sample holds roughly 130,000 distinct CDR3 sequences, roughly 95% seen once. This CDR3 is 10 amino acids long. V lost 6 bases, J lost 7 bases, and 10 bases lay in between. Per the germline V gene, CDR1 is SQVTM and CDR2 is ANQGSEA. The patients with Susac syndrome were individuals who fulfilled the recently defined diagnostic criteria for disease that was either definite or probable. The sample is drawn from a study of CD8 T cells in Susac syndrome. Notes on the study in general: CD4+ repertoires of Susac syndrome patients lacked detectable clonal expansion.

The rearrangement links TRBV29-1 to TRBJ2-7; D assignment may be TRBD1 or TRBD2 (5 bases each). This TCR came from a human donor with Susac syndrome. The sequenced sample was CD4+ T cells from PBMCs. The CDR3 nucleotides are TGCAGCGTCGGGACCGATGAGCAGTACTTC. Protein product: CSVGTDEQYF.